This T cell receptor (beta chain) appears in the sequencing data of a study of blood T cell repertoires in COVID-19. In the original analysis: Cell counts per sample came from amplifying reference gene primers. Clones were sequenced by immunoSEQ multiplex PCR, and TCRdb holds only the in-frame ones, with some missing. Clone size and V and J calls were adopted from that table, with D and trimming inferred from the DNA. The sample records 45,000 to 60,000 clones, 65% to 85% being singletons. Germline lookup yields CDR1 MDHEN and CDR2 SYDVKM. V trimming: 6 bases; J trimming: 5 bases; junction bases outside the gene matches: 6. This CDR3 contains 13 residues.

The sequence derives from a human donor with active or convalescent COVID-19. The donor label of this sample is uncertain. Sequencing used peripheral blood. This chain connects TRBV28 to TRBJ2-5, with TRBD1 matching 7 bases. CDR3 DNA sequence: TGTGCCAGCAGCCCAGGACAGGAGGAGACCCAGTACTTC. It specifies CASSPGQEETQYF. The whole variable domain, filled in from reference TRBV28 and TRBJ2-5, reads DVKVTQSSRYLVKRTGEKVFLECVQDMDHENMFWYRQDPGLGLRLIYFSYDVKMKEKGDIPEGYSVSREKKERFSLILESASTNQTSMYLCASSPGQEETQYFGPGTRLLVL.